This TCR beta chain was identified during a study of T cell responses to AZD1222 COVID-19 vaccine. CDR1 and CDR2 (germline): MRHNA, SNTAGT. This CDR3 has 16 residues. The germline V and J ends were trimmed by 6 bases and 4 bases, with 19 bases remaining between them. The repertoire was sequenced with immunoSEQ multiplex PCR; TCRdb's copy has only in-frame clones and lacks some. The table shows about 120,000 clones, with just under 95% occurring only once. The sample here was peripheral blood, taken on day 0 of AZD1222 vaccination. The rearrangement links TRBV6-4 to TRBJ2-1, with D maybe TRBD2 (6 bases). The clonotype originates from an adult in good health. Here the CDR3 reads CASRQMRDFKYNEQFF. The CDR3 DNA is TGTGCCAGCAGGCAGATGCGGGACTTTAAGTACAATGAGCAGTTCTTC.